What follows are 8 T cell receptor beta chains derived from one specimen sequenced in a study of shared clonotypes between healthy human individuals. TCRdb keeps only in-frame clones here, not all; method: immunoSEQ multiplex PCR. The table shows roughly 2,500,000 clones, with 80% to 95% occurring only once. The sample consisted of naive CD4+ T cells from PBMCs. The sample's subset: CD45RA+ positively selected. Receptors were obtained from a man aged 18 to 29 in good health. Some clones in this sample may be carry-over from other donors' samples.

The gene calls are TRBV15 and TRBJ2-1; 7 bases are shared with TRBD1. Per germline, CDR1 LNHNV and CDR2 YYDKDF (reference sequence). The CDR3 is 14 amino acids. The V gene end was trimmed by 4 bases and the J gene end by 6 bases; junction bases not matched to a gene: 6. CDR3 in DNA: TGTGCCACCAGCACCGCCCGACAGGGCAATGAGCAGTTCTTC. The encoded protein is CATSTARQGNEQFF. Drawing the rest from reference TRBV15 and TRBJ2-1, the complete variable domain is DAMVIQNPRYQVTQFGKPVTLSCSQTLNHNVMYWYQQKSSQAPKLLFHYYDKDFNNEADTPDNFQSRRPNTSFCFLDIRSPGLGDTAMYLCATSTARQGNEQFFGPGTRLTVL.

V usage is TRBV7-3 and J usage is TRBJ2-4; 10 bases line up with TRBD2. CDR3 length equals 15 residues. The J segment lost 9 bases and the V segment lost 2 bases, leaving 7 bases of the junction unmatched. Per the germline V gene, CDR1 is SGHTA and CDR2 is FQGTGA. CDR3 amino acids: CASSLVAGGGSIQYF. DNA for the CDR3: TGTGCCAGCAGCTTAGTAGCGGGAGGTGGGTCCATTCAGTACTTC.

In regard to this clone: Distinct nucleotide sequences in the sample also encode this CDR3. The DNA of the CDR3 is TGTGCCAGCAGCCCCACGTCGGGATCCCCCCTCCACTTT. Its translation: CASSPTSGSPLHF. The J gene is TRBJ1-6, the V gene TRBV7-9; D remains ambiguous. The CDR3 runs 13 residues. Trimming pared 5 bases from V and 13 bases from J, leaving 15 bases between. Germline-derived CDR1 and CDR2 are SEHNR and FQNEAQ (reference sequence).

The chain uses TRBV5-1 and TRBJ1-1; unclear D gene. Germline lookup yields CDR1 SGHRS and CDR2 YFSETQ. V lost 1 base and J lost 5, with 9 bases in between. The CDR3 covers 13 residues. CDR3 coding DNA: TGCGCCAGCAGCTTGATTGTCGGTACTGAAGCTTTCTTT. Translated: CASSLIVGTEAFF.

This rearrangement joins TRBV7-9 to TRBJ2-2; 9 bases match TRBD1. The V segment lost 2 bases and the J segment 5 bases; nucleotides outside the gene matches: 15. CDR3 size: 19 residues. Germline lookup yields CDR1 SEHNR and CDR2 FQNEAQ (reference sequence). This CDR3 is CASSLKGTGPSSGTGELFF. The CDR3 DNA reads as TGTGCCAGCAGCTTAAAAGGGACAGGGCCTTCTAGTGGGACCGGGGAGCTGTTTTTT.

This clone has only a few counts. This chain joins TRBV7-8 and TRBJ1-1; D might be TRBD1 (5 bases). This CDR3 region has 17 residues. Germline V gene data show CDR1 as SGHVS and CDR2 as FQNEAQ. Trimming took off 1 base at V and 4 bases at J, with 19 bases between the two ends. The CDR3 reads CASSLVVRQGRSTEAFF. In DNA, the CDR3 is TGTGCCAGCAGCTTAGTGGTGCGGCAGGGACGCAGCACTGAAGCTTTCTTT.

J is TRBJ1-5 and V is TRBV6-5; no reliable D call. The CDR3 covers 15 residues. V gave up 0 bases and J gave up 2 bases, with 8 bases separating them. Looked up from germline, CDR1 is MNHEY and CDR2 is SVGAGI. The CDR3 loop is CASSYSGIRNQPQHF. CDR3 nucleotides: TGTGCCAGCAGTTACTCGGGTATCCGCAATCAGCCCCAGCATTTT.

V and J are TRBV4-1 and TRBJ2-1; D is uncertain. The germline CDR1 and CDR2 sequences are MGHRA and YSYEKL. V shed 5 bases and J shed 4 bases, with 6 bases lying between them. This CDR3 has 12 residues. The CDR3 DNA sequence: TGCGCCAGCAGCAGCCATTACAATGAGCAGTTCTTC. This sequence encodes CASSSHYNEQFF.